The 26 T cell receptor beta chains below all came from one sample that was sequenced in a study of blood T cell repertoires in COVID-19. Here immunoSEQ multiplex PCR was the method, and the copy in TCRdb shows in-frame clones only, minus some. Counted here are about 140,000 clones, approximately 90% occurring once; the ten biggest clones make up 2.5%. The sequenced sample consisted of peripheral blood. Receptors were obtained from a human donor with COVID-19, enrolled during active disease. The donor label of this sample is uncertain.

The chain combines TRBV7-6 with TRBJ1-5, with D possibly TRBD1 on 5 matching bases. V was cut by 1 base and J by 7 bases, with 14 bases left in between. Germline V gives CDR1 SGHVS, CDR2 FNYEAQ. The CDR3 runs to 15 residues. The CDR3 protein is CASSLGQGSGQPQHF. In DNA, the CDR3 is TGTGCCAGCAGCTTAGGGCAGGGATCGGGCCAGCCCCAGCATTTT.

The chain recombines TRBV19 with TRBJ1-2; TRBD1 aligns across 11 bases. The junction had 6 bases not matched to a gene; V was cut back by 5 bases and J by 4 bases. The CDR3 has 15 amino acids. The germline V gene has CDR1 LNHDA and CDR2 SQIVND (reference sequence). The CDR3 reads CASSPGGTGGYGYTF. Here the CDR3 DNA reads TGTGCCAGTAGTCCCGGGGGGACAGGGGGCTATGGCTACACCTTC.

J is TRBJ1-2 and V is TRBV12-3 or TRBV12-4; D gene unclear. The V and J ends lost 4 bases and 6 bases respectively, with 12 bases between them. The CDR3 is 13 amino acids. The CDR3 protein is CASSWRTEDGYTF. The CDR3, as DNA: TGTGCCAGCAGTTGGAGGACGGAGGATGGCTACACCTTC.

This chain connects TRBV3-1 (or the pseudogene TRBV3-2) to TRBJ2-1, with D possibly matching TRBD2 (7 bases). The CDR3 loop spans 15 amino acids. Trimming left V 1 base short and J 3 bases short, with 10 bases between. CDR1 and CDR2 from the germline V gene are LGHDT and YNNKEL (reference sequence). CDR3 sequence reads: CASSQGGGGYNEQFF. The DNA for the CDR3 is TGTGCCAGCAGCCAAGGAGGGGGGGGCTACAATGAGCAGTTCTTC.

This sequence joins TRBV5-1 and TRBJ2-1; D possibly corresponds to TRBD2 (5 bases). The ends were cut back, 2 bases at V and 1 base at J, with 10 bases in the middle. The CDR3 extends over 15 amino acids. CDR1 is SGHRS, CDR2 YFSETQ, per germline. CDR3 coding DNA: TGCGCCAGCAGCTTTACGAGGGCATCCTACAATGAGCAGTTCTTC. Translated, it gives CASSFTRASYNEQFF.

The V and J genes are TRBV6-2 or TRBV6-3 and TRBJ2-7; 8 bases are shared with TRBD1. J lost 6 bases, V lost 2 bases, and 3 bases had no gene match. CDR1 is MNHEY, CDR2 SVGEGT, per germline. The CDR3 has 13 amino acids. The CDR3 reads CASSYGTGFEQYF. Here the CDR3 DNA reads TGTGCCAGCAGTTACGGGACAGGTTTCGAGCAGTACTTC.

V and J are TRBV5-6 and TRBJ2-3; 7 positions agree with TRBD1. The CDR3 is made up of 16 amino acids. Germline lookup yields CDR1 SGHDT and CDR2 YYEEEE. Trimming took 7 bases from V and 3 from J; bases not matched to a gene: 14. The CDR3 region has the DNA TGTGCCAGCCTAGTCCGGAAGACAGGGTTAACAGATACGCAGTATTTT. It encodes CASLVRKTGLTDTQYF.

J is TRBJ2-5 and V is TRBV4-1; D is possibly TRBD1 (7 bases). CDR3 length equals 16 residues. Germline-derived CDR1 and CDR2 are MGHRA and YSYEKL. V lost 1 base to trimming and J lost 3 bases, with 15 bases between them. For the CDR3, the DNA is TGCGCCAGCAGCCAAGGAGGGGGGACAGAGAAAGAGACCCAGTACTTC. Its translation: CASSQGGGTEKETQYF.

This rearrangement joins TRBV29-1 to TRBJ1-1, with D perhaps matching TRBD1 (5 bases). CDR3 size: 12 residues. Germline CDR1 and CDR2: SQVTM and ANQGSEA. The V end lost 6 bases, the J end lost 0 bases, and 8 bases lay between the germline ends. In nucleotides, the CDR3 is TGCAGCGTCGGGGGGGTGAACACTGAAGCTTTCTTT. Encoded protein: CSVGGVNTEAFF.

The chain combines TRBV6-1 with TRBJ1-1; D may be TRBD1 (5 bases). V lost 1 base, J lost 5 bases, and 11 bases lay in between. The CDR3 covers 14 residues. CDR1 MNHNS and CDR2 SASEGT come from the germline V gene. The DNA of the CDR3 is TGTGCCAGCAGTGAAGGTGGACATAAAACTGAAGCTTTCTTT. It encodes CASSEGGHKTEAFF.

V is TRBV27 and J is TRBJ2-7; 8 bases line up with TRBD2. This CDR3 has 15 amino acids. CDR1 and CDR2 from the germline V gene are MNHEY and SMNVEV (reference sequence). The ends lost 0 bases at V and 7 bases at J; junction bases unmatched: 8. The CDR3 nucleotides read TGTGCCAGCAGTTTATCCGGGGGGGGAGCCCGGGAGCAGTACTTC. It specifies CASSLSGGGAREQYF.

V is TRBV5-1 and J is TRBJ1-4, with D perhaps TRBD1 (5 bases). Germline V CDR1 and CDR2: SGHRS, YFSETQ. This CDR3 is built from 17 residues. V was clipped by 1 base and J by 1 base, with 14 bases between them. CDR3 amino acids: CASSLFIRDGTNEKLFF. For the CDR3, the DNA is TGCGCCAGCAGCTTGTTTATCAGGGATGGAACTAATGAAAAACTGTTTTTT.

V and J are TRBV25-1 and TRBJ2-5; 13 positions match TRBD2. The V gene's germline CDR1 is MGHDK and CDR2 SYGVNS. Trimming took 2 bases from V and 5 from J; bases not matched to a gene: 11. The CDR3 sequence is 18 residues long. As DNA, the CDR3 is TGTGCCAGCAGTGAAGCCCGCGCCGGGACTAGCGGGGCCGAGACCCAGTACTTC. The encoded protein is CASSEARAGTSGAETQYF.

This chain connects TRBV21-1 to TRBJ1-5; TRBD1 was called by the table and not checked on the DNA. TRBV21-1 is flagged as a pseudogene. The CDR3 loop spans 17 amino acids. The CDR3 DNA sequence: TGTGCCAGCAATACGATTGGGACAGGGAAGGGGAATCAGCCCCAGCATTTT. Translating it yields CASNTIGTGKGNQPQHF.

The chain has TRBV6-5 and TRBJ2-3; TRBD1 matches 9 bases. This CDR3 has 15 amino acids. Germline loops: CDR1 MNHEY, CDR2 SVGAGI. Trimming cost V 5 bases and J 2 bases; bases outside gene matches: 5. The CDR3 region has the DNA TGTGCCAGCAGTACCTGGGACAGGGACACAGATACGCAGTATTTT. It codes for CASSTWDRDTDTQYF.

The CDR3 nucleotides are TGTGCCAGCAGCTTACGGGAAGGGGAGGAGTACGAGCAGTACTTC. Its protein product is CASSLREGEEYEQYF. The chain is built from TRBV7-8 and TRBJ2-7; D might be TRBD2 (6 bases). The V and J ends lost 2 bases and 4 bases respectively, with 15 bases between them. Looked up from germline, CDR1 is SGHVS and CDR2 is FQNEAQ. The CDR3 length is 15 residues. The complete variable domain, with remaining parts taken from reference TRBV7-8 and TRBJ2-7, reads GAGVSQSPRYKVAKRGQDVALRCDPISGHVSLFWYQQALGQGPEFLTYFQNEAQLDKSGLPSDRFFAERPEGSVSTLKIQRTQQEDSAVYLCASSLREGEEYEQYFGPGTRLTVT.

This clone was seen a handful of times. Mismatch with germline at one junction end may stem from a read error. The chain recombines TRBV5-1 with TRBJ1-2; perhaps TRBD1 as D (5 bases). The CDR3 spans 13 residues. In germline, CDR1 is SGHRS, CDR2 YFSETQ. For the CDR3, the DNA is TGCGCCAGCACCTTGAATGGAGGGGATGGCTACACCTTC. This codes for CASTLNGGDGYTF.

The chain combines TRBV18 with TRBJ1-3, with 9 nucleotides matching TRBD1. Unmatched junction bases numbered 9, after V lost 3 bases and J lost 3 bases. The CDR3 is 17 amino acids. CDR1 KGHSH and CDR2 LQKENI come from the germline V gene. The CDR3 bases are TGTGCCAGCTCACCGTCGATTACAGGGGGCTTTGGAAACACCATATATTTT. It yields the protein CASSPSITGGFGNTIYF.

The chain links TRBV5-4 to TRBJ2-3; D perhaps matches TRBD2 (5 bases). V lost 7 bases and J 6 bases, leaving 18 bases between the germline ends. There are 14 residues in the CDR3. Germline V CDR1 and CDR2: SGHNT, YYREEE (reference sequence). CDR3 nucleotide sequence: TGTGCCAGCCAACATTCCGGGAAGGAGGATACGCAGTATTTT. This sequence encodes CASQHSGKEDTQYF. Full variable domain (remainder filled in from reference TRBV5-4 and TRBJ2-3): ETGVTQSPTHLIKTRGQQVTLRCSSQSGHNTVSWYQQALGQGPQFIFQYYREEENGRGNFPPRFSGLQFPNYSSELNVNALELDDSALYLCASQHSGKEDTQYFGPGTRLTVL.

This chain joins TRBV24-1 and TRBJ1-2, with D maybe TRBD1 (5 bases). V lost 8 bases and J 6 bases, leaving 21 bases between the germline ends. Germline V CDR1 and CDR2: KGHDR, SFDVKD. This CDR3 region has 15 residues. CDR3: CATKNSLGRDDGYTF. In DNA form, the CDR3 reads TGTGCCACCAAGAACTCTTTAGGCAGGGATGATGGCTACACCTTC.

The chain joins TRBV11-3 to TRBJ1-2; no firm D call. This CDR3 has 13 amino acids. Germline V CDR1 and CDR2: SGHNT, YENEEA. Trimming cost V 5 bases and J 3 bases, with 10 bases left between them. The CDR3 region has the DNA TGTGCCAGCAGCGCCGGGGAACACTATGGCTACACCTTC. This gives the protein CASSAGEHYGYTF.

Note on this clone: One end of the junction varies from germline; a read error may be responsible. The chain recombines TRBV29-1 with TRBJ1-1, with D unresolved. The CDR3 consists of 13 residues. CDR1 is SQVTM, CDR2 ANQGSEA, per germline. CDR3 DNA sequence: TGCAGCGTCGAAGGGCAGGAGGCGACTGAAGCTTTCTTT. Translating gives CSVEGQEATEAFF.

The chain is built from TRBV21-1 and TRBJ2-2; TRBD2 is taken as the D call from the table, unchecked against the DNA. TRBV21-1 is deemed a pseudogene. This CDR3 spans 18 amino acids. The CDR3 DNA is TGTGCCAGCAGCTCCCCTGGGCTAGCGGGGGTTAACACCGGGGAGCTGTTTTTT. This encodes CASSSPGLAGVNTGELFF.

The sample holds one count of this clone. The V gene is TRBV11-2, the J gene TRBJ1-4; TRBD1 is a possible D gene (5 bases). The CDR3 covers 13 residues. Germline assignment: CDR1 SGHAT and CDR2 FQNNGV. The ends were cut back, 5 bases at V and 5 bases at J, with 9 bases in the middle. CDR3 DNA: TGTGCCAGCAGCCGGCAGGGAAATGAAAAACTGTTTTTT. Encoded protein: CASSRQGNEKLFF. The whole variable domain, remainder taken from reference TRBV11-2 and TRBJ1-4, is EAGVAQSPRYKIIEKRQSVAFWCNPISGHATLYWYQQILGQGPKLLIQFQNNGVVDDSQLPKDRFSAERLKGVDSTLKIQPAKLEDSAVYLCASSRQGNEKLFFGSGTQLSVL.

V gene TRBV6-4 combines with J gene TRBJ2-7, with 13 bases identical to TRBD2. The CDR3 consists of 11 residues. CDR1 and CDR2 from the germline V gene are MRHNA and SNTAGT. DNA of the CDR3: TGTCCCGGACTAGCGGGAGACGAGCAGTACTTC. Translation gives CPGLAGDEQYF.

The gene calls are TRBV19 and TRBJ2-3; D ambiguous. CDR1 and CDR2 (germline): LNHDA, SQIVND (reference sequence). The CDR3 is 11 amino acids. The V end was cut by 3 bases, the J end by 5 bases, with 3 bases between. DNA for the CDR3: TGTGCCAGTAGTATCGGAGATACGCAGTATTTT. Translated: CASSIGDTQYF.